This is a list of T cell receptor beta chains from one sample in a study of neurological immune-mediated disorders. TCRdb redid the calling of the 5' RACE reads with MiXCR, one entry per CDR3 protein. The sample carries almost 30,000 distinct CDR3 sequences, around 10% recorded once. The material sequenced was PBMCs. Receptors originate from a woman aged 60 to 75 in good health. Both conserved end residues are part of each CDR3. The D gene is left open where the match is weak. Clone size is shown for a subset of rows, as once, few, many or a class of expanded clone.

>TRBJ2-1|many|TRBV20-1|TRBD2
CSASGAGDNSYNEQFF
TGCAGTGCTAGTGGCGCGGGGGATAACTCCTACAATGAGCAGTTCTTC
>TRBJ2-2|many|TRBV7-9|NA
CASSSTLSTGELFF
TGTGCCAGCAGCTCGACTCTGTCCACCGGGGAGCTGTTTTTT
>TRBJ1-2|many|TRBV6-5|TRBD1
CASSYLLAGGKSYGYTF
TGTGCCAGCAGTTATCTCCTGGCAGGGGGGAAGTCCTATGGCTACACCTTC
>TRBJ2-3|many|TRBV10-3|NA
CAISSSVGFGTDTQYF
TGTGCCATCTCGTCGTCCGTAGGCTTTGGCACAGATACGCAGTATTTT
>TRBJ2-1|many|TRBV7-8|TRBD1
CASSLARDRGASEQFF
TGTGCCAGCAGCTTAGCGCGGGACAGGGGTGCGAGCGAGCAGTTCTTC
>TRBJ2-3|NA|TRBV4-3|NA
CASSQDGADTQYF
TGCGCCAGCAGCCAAGATGGGGCAGATACGCAGTATTTT
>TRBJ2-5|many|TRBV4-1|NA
CASSQGALERQETQYF
TGCGCCAGCAGCCAAGGGGCACTGGAACGCCAAGAGACCCAGTACTTC
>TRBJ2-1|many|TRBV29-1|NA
CSVPTGQVTYNEQFF
TGCAGCGTTCCAACGGGACAAGTGACCTACAATGAGCAGTTCTTC
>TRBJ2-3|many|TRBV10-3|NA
CATAGATDTQYF
TGTGCCACCGCGGGGGCTACAGATACGCAGTATTTT
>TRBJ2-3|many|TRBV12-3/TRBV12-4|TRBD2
CASSLGTSGGAGTDTQYF
TGTGCCAGCAGTTTAGGGACTAGCGGGGGGGCGGGGACAGATACGCAGTATTTT